These 4 T cell receptor beta chains originate from one sample sequenced in a study of human T cells and chemical hapten exposure. TCRdb re-derived calls from the RACE reads in MiXCR, one entry per CDR3 protein. This table has under 150,000 distinct CDR3 sequences, 9.5% to 13% appearing once. Time point specified: patch test 1, 2 weeks after DPC sensitization. Treatment specified: therapeutic diphenylcyclopropenone sensitization with weekly scalp DPC. Sample: whole blood, taken in connection with sensitization to the hapten diphenylcyclopropenone (DPC). The receptors were sampled from a woman aged 50 to 60 with alopecia areata. Some clones in this sample may be carry-over from other donors' samples.

V gene TRBV7-9 combines with J gene TRBJ2-1; D is perhaps TRBD2 (6 bases). V was clipped by 4 bases and J by 8 bases, with 27 bases between them. Germline values: CDR1 SEHNR, CDR2 FQNEAQ (reference sequence). The CDR3 loop spans 18 amino acids. The CDR3 is CASSWSRDFWGETHEQFF. The CDR3 bases are TGTGCCAGCAGCTGGTCCCGGGACTTCTGGGGGGAGACCCATGAGCAGTTCTTC.

This clonotype came up many times. The chain couples TRBV2 to TRBJ1-1; 7 positions match TRBD1. J lost 5 bases, V lost 6 bases, and 15 bases had no gene match. The V gene's germline CDR1 is SNHLY and CDR2 FYNNEI. The CDR3 runs 16 residues. CDR3 amino acids: CASSRGVRSRGTEAFF. In nucleotides, the CDR3 is TGTGCCAGCAGCAGGGGGGTGAGGAGTCGGGGGACTGAAGCTTTCTTT.

This chain connects TRBV20-1 to TRBJ2-7; D is unresolved. Germline values: CDR1 DFQATT, CDR2 SNEGSKA (reference sequence). The CDR3 runs 13 residues. Trimming shortened V by 6 bases and J by 2 bases, and 14 bases separated the two germline ends. In DNA form, the CDR3 reads TGCAGTGCGGACGGTGCGCCGACCTACGAGCAGTACTTC. Translated: CSADGAPTYEQYF.

There are a few counts of this clonotype. The chain recombines TRBV9 with TRBJ1-2, with 10 bases identical to TRBD1. This CDR3 contains 16 residues. Germline CDR1 SGDLS, CDR2 YYNGEE. J gave up 3 bases and V 3 bases, and 8 bases lay outside the gene matches. The CDR3 spells CASSEGPTGGYYGYTF. CDR3 sequence (DNA): TGTGCCAGCAGCGAGGGGCCGACAGGGGGCTACTATGGCTACACCTTC.